Presented here are 32 T cell receptor beta chains from one specimen sequenced in a study of regulatory T cells in long-lasting Graves disease. Time point specified: persistent/refractory GD, antithyroid drugs over 5 years with positive TRAb. Isolated PBMC RNA provided the starting material for the TCR library. The TCR beta library used iRepertoire HTBI primers with Arm-PCR amplification of CDR3. TCRdb re-called the multiplex PCR reads through MiXCR, storing one row per CDR3 protein. The sample gives about 470,000 distinct CDR3 sequences, roughly a fifth of which show up once; roughly 7.1% is in the top ten. The sample here was peripheral blood mononuclear cells (PBMCs), taken when the disease was refractory, from a patient treated with antithyroid drugs. The receptors originated from a female donor with Graves disease.

The V and J genes are TRBV28 and TRBJ1-1; no clear D. Trimming removed 1 base at V and 0 bases at J, with 6 bases between. Germline V gives CDR1 MDHEN, CDR2 SYDVKM. This CDR3 is built from 14 residues. The chain's CDR3 is CASSLSLVNTEAFF. CDR3 coding DNA: TGTGCCAGCAGTTTATCATTAGTGAACACTGAAGCTTTCTTT.

A few counts support this clonotype. This chain uses TRBV6-2 or TRBV6-3 with TRBJ2-5; no clear D. Trimming took off 2 bases at V and 2 bases at J, with 9 bases between the two ends. This CDR3 spans 14 amino acids. In germline, CDR1 is MNHEY, CDR2 SVGEGT. The DNA of the CDR3 is TGTGCCAGCAGTTACCCCAGTGGGCAAGAGACCCAGTACTTC. Its protein product is CASSYPSGQETQYF.

The chain joins TRBV19 to TRBJ2-7; D is unresolved. Germline CDR1 reads LNHDA; CDR2 reads SQIVND (reference sequence). V shed 4 bases and J shed 0 bases, with 19 bases lying between them. The CDR3 is made up of 17 amino acids. In DNA form, the CDR3 reads TGTGCCAGTAGTACCTGGACGGAAGGACGTAGCTCCTACGAGCAGTACTTC. Protein product: CASSTWTEGRSSYEQYF.

This rearrangement joins TRBV3-1 to TRBJ2-1; perhaps TRBD1 as D (5 bases). The germline gives CDR1 LGHDT, CDR2 YNNKEL (reference sequence). The CDR3 contains 15 residues. V shed 3 bases and J shed 3 bases, with 12 bases lying between them. Here the CDR3 reads CASSQIGHIYNEQFF. The DNA of the CDR3 is TGTGCCAGCAGCCAGATAGGACACATCTACAATGAGCAGTTCTTC.

J is TRBJ2-7 and V is TRBV12-3 or TRBV12-4, with 9 nucleotides matching TRBD2. The V segment lost 1 base and the J segment 0 bases; nucleotides outside the gene matches: 1. The CDR3 covers 15 residues. As DNA, the CDR3 is TGTGCCAGCAGTTTAGGCGGGAGGGCCTCCTACGAGCAGTACTTC. This translates into CASSLGGRASYEQYF.

The genes are TRBV7-2 and TRBJ1-5; D unresolved. Trimming stripped 3 bases from V and 4 bases from J, with 13 bases between. CDR3 length equals 15 residues. Germline V gene data show CDR1 as SGHTA and CDR2 as FQGNSA. This CDR3 reads CASSFVPGPNQPQHF. The CDR3 coding sequence is TGTGCCAGCAGCTTTGTCCCCGGGCCTAATCAGCCCCAGCATTTT. Based on the CDR3 plus reference TRBV7-2 and TRBJ1-5, the full variable domain is GAGVSQSPSNKVTEKGKDVELRCDPISGHTALYWYRQSLGQGLEFLIYFQGNSAPDKSGLPSDRFSAERTGGSVSTLTIQRTQQEDSAVYLCASSFVPGPNQPQHFGDGTRLSIL.

This clonotype has ten or more counts. The chain has TRBV7-2 and TRBJ2-7; 8 bases agree with TRBD2. CDR3 length equals 14 residues. The junction had 5 bases not matched to a gene; V was cut back by 3 bases and J by 4 bases. Germline loops: CDR1 SGHTA, CDR2 FQGNSA. CDR3 loop: CASSFSGSLYEQYF. The CDR3 coding sequence is TGTGCCAGCAGCTTCAGCGGGAGTCTATACGAGCAGTACTTC. Combining the CDR3 with reference TRBV7-2 and TRBJ2-7 gives the whole variable domain GAGVSQSPSNKVTEKGKDVELRCDPISGHTALYWYRQSLGQGLEFLIYFQGNSAPDKSGLPSDRFSAERTGGSVSTLTIQRTQQEDSAVYLCASSFSGSLYEQYFGPGTRLTVT.

The chain is built from TRBV28 and TRBJ2-5; TRBD1 matches at 10 bases. Germline V CDR1 and CDR2: MDHEN, SYDVKM. V lost 4 bases and J lost 5; bases outside the gene matches: 7. CDR3 length: 15 amino acids. As DNA, the CDR3 is TGTGCCAGCAGTTGGGACAGGGGCCTTCCCGAGACCCAGTACTTC. Amino acids: CASSWDRGLPETQYF.

This clonotype was seen a few times. The chain links TRBV3-1 to TRBJ1-6, with D possibly matching TRBD1 (6 bases). The CDR3 is 14 residues long. CDR1 LGHDT and CDR2 YNNKEL come from the germline V gene (reference sequence). V lost 4 bases and J 8 bases, leaving 12 bases between the germline ends. The CDR3 region has the DNA TGTGCCAGCAGCCGGGACGGGGGCGATTCACCCCTCCACTTT. It is translated as CASSRDGGDSPLHF.

CDR3 in amino acids: CSARDRTENTGELFF. In DNA form, the CDR3 reads TGCAGTGCTAGAGATAGGACAGAGAACACCGGGGAGCTGTTTTTT. The chain couples TRBV20-1 to TRBJ2-2, with D perhaps TRBD1 (6 bases). The CDR3 runs to 15 residues. CDR1 and CDR2 (germline): DFQATT, SNEGSKA (reference sequence). The germline V and J ends were trimmed by 0 bases and 1 base, with 9 bases remaining between them.

The V gene is TRBV2, the J gene TRBJ2-3; no reliable D call. Trimming shortened V by 0 bases and J by 4 bases, and 5 bases separated the two germline ends. Germline values: CDR1 SNHLY, CDR2 FYNNEI. The CDR3 is made up of 13 amino acids. Here the CDR3 reads CASSEALSDTQYF. The CDR3 DNA reads TGTGCCAGCAGTGAAGCGCTTTCAGATACGCAGTATTTT.

The genes are TRBV18 and TRBJ1-1; D is undetermined. This CDR3 is built from 15 residues. Trimming stripped 3 bases from V and 0 bases from J, with 11 bases between. Germline loops: CDR1 KGHSH, CDR2 LQKENI. The CDR3 DNA reads TGTGCCAGCTCACCTCAACCACAGATGAACACTGAAGCTTTCTTT. This codes for CASSPQPQMNTEAFF.

Only a few counts were recorded for this clonotype. The chain couples TRBV3-1 to TRBJ1-2; no clear D. Germline V gene lookup returns CDR1 LGHDT and CDR2 YNNKEL (reference sequence). Trimming pared 4 bases from V and 3 bases from J, leaving 12 bases between. CDR3 length: 14 amino acids. CDR3 protein: CASSPGERYYGYTF. The CDR3 region has the DNA TGTGCCAGCAGCCCCGGGGAACGGTACTATGGCTACACCTTC. Full variable domain (remainder filled in from reference TRBV3-1 and TRBJ1-2): DTAVSQTPKYLVTQMGNDKSIKCEQNLGHDTMYWYKQDSKKFLKIMFSYNNKELIINETVPNRFSPKSPDKAHLNLHINSLELGDSAVYFCASSPGERYYGYTFGSGTRLTVV.

This clonotype was seen at least ten times. V usage is TRBV6-1 and J usage is TRBJ2-4; 7 bases map to TRBD2. CDR3 size: 16 residues. The germline V gene encodes CDR1 MNHNS and CDR2 SASEGT. V lost 5 bases, J lost 8 bases, and 15 bases stayed unmatched. CDR3 region: CASSQPGVGLGDIQYF. In nucleotides, the CDR3 is TGTGCCAGCAGTCAGCCCGGTGTCGGACTAGGCGACATTCAGTACTTC.

This clonotype was detected only a few times. The chain is built from TRBV20-1 and TRBJ2-7; D remains ambiguous. This CDR3 contains 15 residues. V gave up 5 bases and J gave up 0 bases, with 17 bases separating them. Germline V gene data show CDR1 as DFQATT and CDR2 as SNEGSKA (reference sequence). The CDR3 DNA reads TGCAGTGCTGCCTACGGGCGCCTGAGCTCCTACGAGCAGTACTTC. Amino acids: CSAAYGRLSSYEQYF.

The CDR3 DNA is TGTGCCAGCAGTTTACGAACAGGGGATCAGCCCCAGCATTTT. It specifies CASSLRTGDQPQHF. The gene calls are TRBV6-4 and TRBJ1-5, with 7 bases lining up with TRBD1. In germline, CDR1 is MRHNA, CDR2 SNTAGT. There are 14 residues in the CDR3. Unmatched junction bases numbered 6, after V lost 5 bases and J lost 5 bases.

This clonotype was seen many times. This chain joins TRBV6-5 and TRBJ2-5; the match to TRBD1 covers 7 bases. Germline CDR1 and CDR2: MNHEY and SVGAGI. V gave up 0 bases and J gave up 1 base; unmatched junction bases: 5. This CDR3 is built from 16 residues. The CDR3 sequence: CASSYSLRDSQETQYF. The CDR3 nucleotides read TGTGCCAGCAGTTACTCCCTCCGGGACAGCCAAGAGACCCAGTACTTC.

This clonotype was counted at least ten times. The chain joins TRBV20-1 to TRBJ2-7, with 9 bases lining up with TRBD1. After removal of 1 base from V and 5 bases from J, the junction contained 6 bases not matched to a gene. Looked up from germline, CDR1 is DFQATT and CDR2 is SNEGSKA (reference sequence). The CDR3 totals 14 residues. CDR3 in DNA: TGCAGTGCTAGAGCCACGGGACAGGGTCACGAGCAGTACTTC. This codes for CSARATGQGHEQYF.

The chain carries TRBV11-1 and TRBJ2-7, with no clear D. Per germline, CDR1 SGHAT and CDR2 FQDESV (reference sequence). The CDR3 runs to 14 residues. V shed 1 base and J shed 4 bases, with 11 bases lying between them. The CDR3 DNA reads TGTGCCAGCAGCTTAGAATGGGGTACTTACGAGCAGTACTTC. As protein: CASSLEWGTYEQYF.

The genes are TRBV20-1 and TRBJ1-1; TRBD1 might be the D (5 bases). The CDR3 covers 13 residues. V gave up 7 bases and J gave up 4 bases, with 16 bases separating them. Germline V gene data show CDR1 as DFQATT and CDR2 as SNEGSKA (reference sequence). The CDR3 nucleotides read TGCAGTGGGGCGGACACGGGTGGCACTGAAGCTTTCTTT. Amino acids: CSGADTGGTEAFF.

The V and J genes are TRBV20-1 and TRBJ1-1; D unclear. Trimming left V 6 bases short and J 2 bases short, with 10 bases between. This CDR3 contains 12 residues. Looked up from germline, CDR1 is DFQATT and CDR2 is SNEGSKA (reference sequence). The CDR3 is CSATTPNTEAFF. In DNA form, the CDR3 reads TGCAGTGCCACAACACCAAACACTGAAGCTTTCTTT.

The chain links TRBV5-4 to TRBJ2-5; 7 bases map to TRBD2. V lost 3 bases to trimming and J lost 1 base; unmatched junction nucleotides: 6. Germline V gene sequence: CDR1 SGHNT, CDR2 YYREEE (reference sequence). The CDR3 totals 15 residues. The CDR3 spells CASSSGGEFQETQYF. The CDR3 coding sequence is TGTGCCAGCAGCTCGGGGGGAGAGTTCCAAGAGACCCAGTACTTC.

This sequence joins TRBV2 and TRBJ2-2; D not resolved. Trimming took 7 bases from V and 7 from J, leaving 13 bases between them. This CDR3 spans 13 amino acids. CDR1 is SNHLY, CDR2 FYNNEI, per germline. In DNA, the CDR3 is TGTGCCAGCATACAACTGGGGAACGGGGAGCTGTTTTTT. Amino acids: CASIQLGNGELFF.

V gene TRBV20-1 combines with J gene TRBJ2-5; 8 positions match TRBD2. The V and J ends lost 5 bases and 2 bases, in that order; junction bases with no gene match: 4. The CDR3 has 13 amino acids. Germline V CDR1 and CDR2: DFQATT, SNEGSKA (reference sequence). For the CDR3, the DNA is TGCAGTGCTTTACTAGCGGATCAAGAGACCCAGTACTTC. Amino acids: CSALLADQETQYF.

V is TRBV20-1 and J is TRBJ1-2; 8 bases map to TRBD1. The CDR3 is 15 residues long. V shed 3 bases, J shed 4 bases, and the junction held 10 bases outside the gene matches. Germline CDR1 and CDR2: DFQATT and SNEGSKA (reference sequence). The CDR3 bases are TGCAGTGCTAGTAAAGGACAGGGACAATTCTATGGCTACACCTTC. This translates into CSASKGQGQFYGYTF.

The J gene is TRBJ2-2, the V gene TRBV27; D not certain. CDR3 length: 14 amino acids. Germline V gene data show CDR1 as MNHEY and CDR2 as SMNVEV (reference sequence). The V gene lost 8 bases and the J gene lost 3 bases, with 13 bases spanning the gap. DNA for the CDR3: TGTGCCAGCTCCCGGACGGAATACACCGGGGAGCTGTTTTTT. Its translation is CASSRTEYTGELFF.

The sample holds many counts of this clonotype. The chain has TRBV4-2 and TRBJ1-4; TRBD1 is a possible D gene (5 bases). The V gene lost 0 bases and the J gene lost 0 bases, with 11 bases spanning the gap. Germline values: CDR1 LGHNA, CDR2 YNFKEQ. The CDR3 length is 17 residues. CDR3 amino acids: CASSQDRGTSTNEKLFF. DNA for the CDR3: TGTGCCAGCAGCCAAGATCGGGGGACTTCAACTAATGAAAAACTGTTTTTT.

This clonotype was seen many times. The chain recombines TRBV6-5 with TRBJ2-7, with D possibly TRBD1 on 6 matching bases. The CDR3 has 16 residues. The V gene lost 4 bases and the J gene lost 5 bases, with 21 bases spanning the gap. Looked up from germline, CDR1 is MNHEY and CDR2 is SVGAGI. CDR3 amino acids: CASSFGPGVEIDEQYF. The CDR3 DNA is TGTGCCAGCAGTTTTGGACCAGGGGTGGAGATCGACGAGCAGTACTTC.

This clonotype was picked up many times. This rearrangement joins TRBV7-8 to TRBJ2-5; TRBD2 matches 8 bases. This CDR3 is built from 15 residues. Germline CDR1 and CDR2: SGHVS and FQNEAQ. V lost 5 bases to trimming and J lost 7 bases; unmatched junction nucleotides: 12. CDR3 bases: TGTGCCAGCAGCCCTCCGGGACTAGTTGTTGCGACCCAGTACTTC. Its protein is CASSPPGLVVATQYF.

Ten or more counts support this clonotype. The CDR3 is CASQDSNGNTIYF. The CDR3 DNA sequence: TGCGCCAGCCAAGACAGCAATGGAAACACCATATATTTT. This chain uses TRBV10-1 with TRBJ1-3, with TRBD1 as a possible D gene (5 bases). From germline, CDR1 is WNHNN and CDR2 SYGVQD (reference sequence). There are 13 residues in the CDR3. Trimming cost V 8 bases and J 3 bases, with 11 bases left between them.

The rearrangement uses TRBV28 and TRBJ1-5, with TRBD1 matching 7 bases. The CDR3 spans 16 residues. Germline V gives CDR1 MDHEN, CDR2 SYDVKM. After removal of 1 base from V and 6 bases from J, the junction contained 9 bases not matched to a gene. CDR3 residues: CASSLLGTGAVQPQHF. CDR3 coding DNA: TGTGCCAGCAGTTTATTGGGTACAGGGGCTGTTCAGCCCCAGCATTTT.

This clonotype came up many times. The CDR3 spells CASSLEAGELFF. The CDR3 coding sequence is TGCGCCAGCAGCTTGGAGGCCGGGGAGCTGTTTTTT. J is TRBJ2-2 and V is TRBV5-1; D is ambiguous. This CDR3 contains 12 residues. CDR1 is SGHRS, CDR2 YFSETQ, per germline. V was cut by 0 bases and J by 6 bases, with 3 bases left in between.